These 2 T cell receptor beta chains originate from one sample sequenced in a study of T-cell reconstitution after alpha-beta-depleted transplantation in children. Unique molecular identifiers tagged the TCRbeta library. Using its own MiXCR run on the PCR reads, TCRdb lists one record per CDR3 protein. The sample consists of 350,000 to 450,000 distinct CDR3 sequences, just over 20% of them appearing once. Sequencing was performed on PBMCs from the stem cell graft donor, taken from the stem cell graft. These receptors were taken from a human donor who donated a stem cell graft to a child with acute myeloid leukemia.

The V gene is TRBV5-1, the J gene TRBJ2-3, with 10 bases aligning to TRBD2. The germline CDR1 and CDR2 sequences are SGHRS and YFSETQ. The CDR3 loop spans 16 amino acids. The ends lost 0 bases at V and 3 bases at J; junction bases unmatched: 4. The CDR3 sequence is CASSLAASGSTDTQYF. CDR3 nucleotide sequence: TGCGCCAGCAGCTTGGCGGCTAGCGGGAGTACAGATACGCAGTATTTT.

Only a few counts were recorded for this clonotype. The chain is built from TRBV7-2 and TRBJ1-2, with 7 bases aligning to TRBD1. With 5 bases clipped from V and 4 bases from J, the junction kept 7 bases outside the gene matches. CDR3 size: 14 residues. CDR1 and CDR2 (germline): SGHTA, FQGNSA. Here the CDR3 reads CASSTNRGGYGYTF. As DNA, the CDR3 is TGTGCCAGCAGCACAAACAGGGGAGGCTATGGCTACACCTTC.